Listed here are 31 T cell receptor beta chains from one sample, sequenced in a study of T cell changes during pregnancy in multiple sclerosis. This table comes from immunoSEQ multiplex PCR, and its TCRdb copy is limited to in-frame clones, with some not included. The sample records 45,000 to 55,000 clones, around nine tenths being singletons. The sample consisted of peripheral blood, taken in the first trimester of pregnancy. The receptors derive from a female donor with multiple sclerosis, enrolled in a pregnancy study.

This clone was counted a single time. The chain joins TRBV4-1 to TRBJ2-5; D is uncertain. The CDR3 is 13 amino acids. In germline, CDR1 is MGHRA, CDR2 YSYEKL. Between the trimmed V and J ends, which lost 3 bases and 1 base, there was a span of 6 bases. CDR3 nucleotides: TGCGCCAGCAGCCACCCCTTCCAAGAGACCCAGTACTTC. It translates to CASSHPFQETQYF.

V usage is TRBV6-5 and J usage is TRBJ1-6; D may be TRBD1 (6 bases). The germline V gene has CDR1 MNHEY and CDR2 SVGAGI. This CDR3 is 14 amino acids long. The germline V and J ends were trimmed by 7 bases and 6 bases, with 13 bases remaining between them. The DNA for the CDR3 is TGTGCCAGCACAATTACAGGGATTAATTCACCCCTCCACTTT. Its translation is CASTITGINSPLHF.

V usage is TRBV6-5 and J usage is TRBJ2-5, with D possibly TRBD2 on 7 matching bases. Trimming shortened V by 7 bases and J by 2 bases, and 14 bases separated the two germline ends. The CDR3 extends over 14 amino acids. Per the germline V gene, CDR1 is MNHEY and CDR2 is SVGAGI. CDR3 DNA sequence: TGTGCCAGCATGTCGGGGGGCGGACAAGAGACCCAGTACTTC. It codes for CASMSGGGQETQYF.

The J gene is TRBJ1-5, the V gene TRBV28; 10 bases are a match to TRBD1. Germline lookup yields CDR1 MDHEN and CDR2 SYDVKM. V trimming: 2 bases; J trimming: 2 bases; junction bases outside the gene matches: 0. This CDR3 comprises 15 residues. This CDR3 is CASSLGTGGNQPQHF. The CDR3 DNA reads TGTGCCAGCAGTTTAGGGACAGGGGGCAATCAGCCCCAGCATTTT. The full variable domain, in which reference TRBV28 and TRBJ1-5 provide the parts outside the CDR3, is DVKVTQSSRYLVKRTGEKVFLECVQDMDHENMFWYRQDPGLGLRLIYFSYDVKMKEKGDIPEGYSVSREKKERFSLILESASTNQTSMYLCASSLGTGGNQPQHFGDGTRLSIL.

The DNA of the CDR3 is TGTGCCATCTCCGACAGCTCTGGGGCCAACGTCCTGACTTTC. Protein product: CAISDSSGANVLTF. The chain employs TRBV10-3 and TRBJ2-6, with a possible D match to TRBD1 (5 bases). The V gene's germline CDR1 is ENHRY and CDR2 SYGVKD. The V and J ends lost 8 bases and 0 bases respectively, with 8 bases between them. There are 14 residues in the CDR3.

As concerns this clone: A read error may produce the germline difference seen at one junction end. V gene TRBV4-3 combines with J gene TRBJ2-1; tentatively, D is TRBD1 (6 bases). The CDR3 covers 12 residues. Germline V gene lookup returns CDR1 LGHNA and CDR2 YSLEER. CDR3 DNA: TGCGCCAGCAGCCAAGGCCCAGGGGTGGCGATCTTC. Its translation: CASSQGPGVAIF.

The chain uses TRBV5-1 and TRBJ1-4; 7 nucleotides agree with TRBD1. CDR1 is SGHRS, CDR2 YFSETQ, per germline. The CDR3 has 13 amino acids. J lost 17 bases, V lost 0 bases, and 10 bases had no gene match. The CDR3 coding sequence is TGCGCCAGCAGCTTGGAGGGGGCAGGGAGGTTTTTTTTT. This codes for CASSLEGAGRFFF.

The V call is TRBV7-6, the J call TRBJ1-4; 8 bases are a match to TRBD1. The CDR3 runs 16 residues. J was trimmed by 7 bases and V by 4 bases; bases with no gene match: 11. Germline V gene lookup returns CDR1 SGHVS and CDR2 FNYEAQ. Written as DNA, the CDR3 is TGTGCCAGCAGCTCCCGACCCGGACAGGGTCTTGAAAAACTGTTTTTT. Amino acids: CASSSRPGQGLEKLFF.

The chain uses TRBV10-2 and TRBJ1-2; 7 bases fit TRBD1. Germline V CDR1 and CDR2: WSHSY, SAAADI. The junction had 5 bases not matched to a gene; V was cut back by 6 bases and J by 1 base. This CDR3 spans 14 amino acids. The CDR3 reads CASSPTGLNYGYTF. The CDR3 bases are TGCGCCAGCAGCCCGACAGGGCTTAACTATGGCTACACCTTC.

The CDR3 reads CASSRLPGQGAGRQPQHF. Here the CDR3 DNA reads TGCGCCAGCAGCCGACTTCCGGGACAGGGGGCAGGCAGGCAGCCCCAGCATTTT. V gene TRBV4-1 combines with J gene TRBJ1-5, with TRBD1 matching over 12 bases. The trim removed 4 bases at V and 7 bases at J, leaving 14 bases unmatched. The germline CDR1 and CDR2 sequences are MGHRA and YSYEKL. This CDR3 has 18 amino acids.

CDR3 nucleotides: TGTGCCATCCCGGGACAGGCGGACTATGGCTACACCTTC. Protein sequence: CAIPGQADYGYTF. V is TRBV21-1 and J is TRBJ1-2; whether TRBD1, the table's D call, matches the DNA was not checked. TRBV21-1 is a documented pseudogene. There are 13 residues in the CDR3.

The V gene is TRBV6-6, the J gene TRBJ2-7; a weak D match, TRBD2 (6 bases). V was clipped by 0 bases and J by 0 bases, with 9 bases between them. The CDR3 has 15 residues. The germline V gene has CDR1 MNHNY and CDR2 SVGAGI (reference sequence). The DNA of the CDR3 is TGTGCCAGCAGTTACTCGGGGGGATTCTCCTACGAGCAGTACTTC. Protein product: CASSYSGGFSYEQYF.

The chain is built from TRBV5-4 and TRBJ2-7, with 7 nucleotides matching TRBD1. Germline CDR1 reads SGHNT; CDR2 reads YYREEE (reference sequence). CDR3 length equals 15 residues. With V trimmed by 3 bases and J by 3 bases, 9 bases remained unmatched. The CDR3 protein is CASSSKGGAGYEQYF. The CDR3 DNA sequence: TGTGCCAGCAGCTCAAAAGGGGGCGCAGGCTACGAGCAGTACTTC.

This chain uses TRBV6-4 with TRBJ2-5, with 14 bases matching TRBD2. This CDR3 has 17 residues. Germline CDR1 is MRHNA and CDR2 is SNTAGT. Losses at the gene ends were 10 bases for V and 0 bases for J; bases not matched to a gene: 10. This CDR3 reads CATYRLAGGQHQETQYF. The CDR3 DNA is TGTGCCACCTACAGACTAGCGGGGGGGCAGCACCAAGAGACCCAGTACTTC.

The gene calls are TRBV9 and TRBJ1-5; D is perhaps TRBD1 (6 bases). This CDR3 comprises 14 residues. The V gene lost 4 bases and the J gene lost 4 bases, with 12 bases spanning the gap. The germline V gene encodes CDR1 SGDLS and CDR2 YYNGEE. CDR3 coding DNA: TGTGCCAGCAGCAGAGGGGGATCTAATCAGCCCCAGCATTTT. It is translated as CASSRGGSNQPQHF.

V is TRBV5-1 and J is TRBJ2-4; 9 bases line up with TRBD2. Germline CDR1 reads SGHRS; CDR2 reads YFSETQ. The ends lost 0 bases at V and 7 bases at J; junction bases unmatched: 5. This CDR3 has 15 residues. The CDR3 is CASSLGLADGNIQYF. For the CDR3, the DNA is TGCGCCAGCAGCTTGGGACTAGCGGACGGTAACATTCAGTACTTC.

This sequence joins TRBV5-1 and TRBJ2-5, with a weak D call TRBD1 (5 bases). V was pared by 0 bases and J by 5 bases, with 14 bases between. In germline, CDR1 is SGHRS, CDR2 YFSETQ. The CDR3 extends over 15 amino acids. The CDR3 bases are TGCGCCAGCAGCTTGGGGACACGTGTCCGGGAGACCCAGTACTTC. Its protein product is CASSLGTRVRETQYF.

This clone was detected only once. This CDR3 reads CASSGLDRGLFF. The DNA of the CDR3 is TGTGCCAGCTCTGGGCTCGACAGGGGTCTGTTTTTT. The chain employs TRBV6-5 and TRBJ1-4; 8 bases are shared with TRBD1. CDR3 length: 12 residues. J lost 14 bases, V lost 8 bases, and 10 bases had no gene match. Germline V gene data show CDR1 as MNHEY and CDR2 as SVGAGI.

V is TRBV7-9 and J is TRBJ2-7; TRBD2 aligns across 8 bases. The J segment lost 3 bases and the V segment lost 5 bases, leaving 15 bases of the junction unmatched. This CDR3 comprises 17 residues. From germline, CDR1 is SEHNR and CDR2 FQNEAQ (reference sequence). CDR3 amino acids: CASSPRGAGGLLYEQYF. CDR3 coding DNA: TGTGCCAGCAGCCCCCGCGGTGCGGGGGGACTCCTCTACGAGCAGTACTTC.

The V call is TRBV4-3, the J call TRBJ1-5, with D possibly being TRBD1 (5 bases). Trimming took 0 bases from V and 1 from J, leaving 10 bases between them. CDR1 LGHNA and CDR2 YSLEER come from the germline V gene. The CDR3 length is 16 residues. CDR3 loop: CASSQDPWTSNQPQHF. The CDR3 nucleotides read TGCGCCAGCAGCCAAGATCCCTGGACAAGCAATCAGCCCCAGCATTTT.

The chain links TRBV7-2 to TRBJ1-1, with TRBD1 matching over 7 bases. J lost 5 bases, V lost 5 bases, and 11 bases had no gene match. This CDR3 comprises 15 residues. CDR1 is SGHTA, CDR2 FQGNSA, per germline. This CDR3 is CASSPNWDSPTEAFF. CDR3 DNA: TGTGCCAGCAGCCCAAACTGGGACAGCCCAACTGAAGCTTTCTTT.

The chain combines TRBV10-3 with TRBJ2-7, with D perhaps matching TRBD1 (6 bases). The CDR3 is made up of 13 amino acids. CDR1 ENHRY and CDR2 SYGVKD come from the germline V gene. Trimming shortened V by 6 bases and J by 0 bases, and 9 bases separated the two germline ends. The CDR3 is CAISRDISYEQYF. In nucleotides, the CDR3 is TGTGCCATCAGCCGGGACATCTCCTACGAGCAGTACTTC.

The chain couples TRBV7-9 to TRBJ2-5, with 9 bases that match TRBD2. Germline CDR1 and CDR2: SEHNR and FQNEAQ (reference sequence). The V and J ends lost 3 bases and 4 bases, in that order; junction bases with no gene match: 3. The CDR3 runs to 14 residues. CDR3 DNA sequence: TGTGCCAGCAGCTTGCGGGGGGGTATAGAGACCCAGTACTTC. This gives the protein CASSLRGGIETQYF. Looking up the rest from reference TRBV7-9 and TRBJ2-5 gives the full variable domain: DTGVSQNPRHKITKRGQNVTFRCDPISEHNRLYWYRQTLGQGPEFLTYFQNEAQLEKSRLLSDRFSAERPKGSFSTLEIQRTEQGDSAMYLCASSLRGGIETQYFGPGTRLLVL.

The chain carries TRBV7-2 and TRBJ2-3, with 7 bases lining up with TRBD2. Germline loops: CDR1 SGHTA, CDR2 FQGNSA. This CDR3 is built from 15 residues. With V trimmed by 2 bases and J by 2 bases, 4 bases remained unmatched. DNA for the CDR3: TGTGCCAGCAGCTTAAAGGCGGGAGCCACAGATACGCAGTATTTT. Its protein product is CASSLKAGATDTQYF.

V usage is TRBV5-1 and J usage is TRBJ2-5; perhaps TRBD1 as D (6 bases). The CDR3 extends over 14 amino acids. V dropped 4 bases and J dropped 1 base, with 11 bases sitting between them. Germline CDR1 reads SGHRS; CDR2 reads YFSETQ. The CDR3 reads CASSIGQSQETQYF. For the CDR3, the DNA is TGCGCCAGCAGCATAGGACAGAGCCAAGAGACCCAGTACTTC.

This clone was picked up a small number of times. The CDR3 DNA sequence: TGTGCCACCGAGTTTGTTTCGCCAGATACGCAGTATTTT. Translation: CATEFVSPDTQYF. The V gene is TRBV6-4, the J gene TRBJ2-3; D ambiguous. Per the germline V gene, CDR1 is MRHNA and CDR2 is SNTAGT. This CDR3 has 13 amino acids. The V end lost 10 bases, the J end lost 4 bases, and 15 bases lay between the germline ends.

This clone has only one observation. The chain has TRBV10-1 and TRBJ2-7; maybe TRBD1 (6 bases). Germline V CDR1 and CDR2: WNHNN, SYGVQD (reference sequence). This CDR3 has 14 residues. Trimming cost V 4 bases and J 2 bases, with 12 bases left between them. CDR3 nucleotides: TGCGCCAGCAGTGGCACGGACAGAGCCTACGAGCAGTACTTC. Its translation: CASSGTDRAYEQYF.

The chain has TRBV2 and TRBJ2-5; 8 bases fit TRBD1. The assigned J gene may be wrong: the sequence end matches TRBJ2-7 better. The CDR3 runs to 14 residues. CDR1 and CDR2 from the germline V gene are SNHLY and FYNNEI. The CDR3 reads CASRALGQAHEQYF. CDR3 sequence (DNA): TGTGCCAGCAGAGCCTTGGGACAGGCCCACGAGCAGTACTTC.

The CDR3 DNA reads as TGTGCCAGCAGTGAAGAACCCGTAGGGGCTAACTATGGCTACACCTTC. Its translation is CASSEEPVGANYGYTF. The rearrangement uses TRBV6-1 and TRBJ1-2, with D tentatively TRBD1 (5 bases). Germline loops: CDR1 MNHNS, CDR2 SASEGT. Between the trimmed V and J ends, which lost 1 base and 0 bases, there was a span of 12 bases. There are 16 residues in the CDR3.

This chain connects TRBV29-1 to TRBJ2-5; 7 bases map to TRBD1. Germline assignment: CDR1 SQVTM and CDR2 ANQGSEA. The V segment lost 2 bases and the J segment 5 bases; nucleotides outside the gene matches: 5. The length of the CDR3 is 13 residues. CDR3 sequence: CSVERDRRETQYF. DNA of the CDR3: TGCAGCGTTGAAAGGGACAGAAGGGAGACCCAGTACTTC.

This chain uses TRBV9 with TRBJ2-7; 10 positions match TRBD1. CDR3 length equals 14 residues. V trimming: 4 bases; J trimming: 3 bases; junction bases outside the gene matches: 4. Per the germline V gene, CDR1 is SGDLS and CDR2 is YYNGEE. The CDR3: CASSPWTGGYEQYF. For the CDR3, the DNA is TGTGCCAGCAGCCCATGGACAGGGGGCTACGAGCAGTACTTC.